This record looks at one T cell receptor (beta chain) sequence and its context. Its target is unknown. The V and J ends lost 1 base and 4 bases respectively, with 17 bases between them. The CDR3 spans 17 residues. CDR1 SEHNR and CDR2 FQNEAQ come from the germline V gene (reference sequence). Unique molecular identifiers were present in the TCR beta cDNA libraries. Input amounts of about 0.85 to 10 million T cells were used. These gave approximately 500,000 cDNA molecules, so each molecule approximated one T cell. MiXCR, applied by TCRdb to the PCR reads, yields one record per CDR3 protein. The sample yields roughly 700,000 distinct CDR3 sequences, about 27% seen once. This entry is derived from a study of post-analysis software for immune sequencing data. Points from the study as a whole: There was significantly lower normalized Chao1 diversity in multiple sclerosis patients than in controls. Samples sharing a preparation batch grouped tightly together when assessed by F measure. Five TRBV segments were more frequent in patients than controls; TRBV5-6, TRBV5-1 and TRBV20-1 belonged to this group.

The sample was blood. This receptor was taken from a girl under 18 with multiple sclerosis. This chain connects TRBV7-9 to TRBJ2-1; the D gene is possibly TRBD2 (6 bases). In nucleotides, the CDR3 is TGTGCCAGCAGCTTAGTTGGGGCGGGGCCCCGTTACAATGAGCAGTTCTTC. Protein sequence: CASSLVGAGPRYNEQFF.